Only one count was recorded for the clone carrying this T cell receptor (beta chain). What it binds is unknown. These data are taken from a study of cytomegalovirus exposure and HLA in healthy donors. Overall study results and limits: The finding came from a later analysis; first-cohort TCR clusters tended to co-occur in the roughly 120 validation repertoires.

The donors were part of the validation cohort, which consisted of under 150 subjects and was separate from the first cohort of roughly 620 subjects. Measured with immunoSEQ multiplex PCR; TCRdb has only the in-frame clones, and not every one. The table shows some 140,000 clones, with 84% occurring only once. The sequencing input was PBMCs. The source of this sequence is a woman in her twenties or thirties in good health and CMV-seronegative.

The CDR3 DNA reads as TGTGCCAGTAGTACGACCGGGACAGGGGCGTGGGAGCAGTACTTC. Translation: CASSTTGTGAWEQYF. The J gene is TRBJ2-7, the V gene TRBV19; 10 positions agree with TRBD1. This CDR3 has 15 residues. Germline-derived CDR1 and CDR2 are LNHDA and SQIVND (reference sequence). After removal of 4 bases from V and 7 bases from J, the junction contained 10 bases not matched to a gene.